The clone carrying this T cell receptor (beta chain) has a handful of counts. The sample comes from a study of identical twins. Addition of a universal primer site occurred through template switching, and cDNA carried unique molecular identifiers. TCRdb used MiXCR to reprocess the 5' RACE reads, holding one entry per CDR3 protein. The sample has some 190,000 distinct CDR3 sequences, approximately 16% seen once. The germline gives CDR1 SGHTA, CDR2 FQGTGA. The CDR3 sequence is 14 residues long. V was trimmed by 0 bases and J by 6 bases, leaving 8 bases between them. These data also featured in a second study, about T cells expressing NK-cell markers. That report adds: Sorted CD3+CD56+NKG2C+, CD3+CD56+NKG2C- and CD3+CD56-NKG2C+ T cells supplied TCR beta repertoires. One of the eight sequenced donors was seronegative, whereas the other seven were HCMV-seropositive. Dominant NKG2C+ clonotype frequencies of roughly 1.0-7.5% of CD8+ T cells were measured in about 6 donors.

The chain combines TRBV7-3 with TRBJ2-2, with D perhaps TRBD1 (5 bases). The sample was CD8+ T cells sorted from blood. The receptor was derived from a woman younger than 35 in good health. CDR3 residues: CASSLTVGAGELFF. In DNA, the CDR3 is TGTGCCAGCAGCTTAACAGTAGGGGCCGGGGAGCTGTTTTTT.